The entry that follows covers one TCR beta chain sequence. Its antigen remains unidentified. Prior autoimmune disease or systemic immunosuppression barred patients. The record originates from a study of OX40 agonist ivuxolimab in advanced cancers. About the study: Previous treatment with anti-PD-1, anti-PD-L1 or anti-CTLA-4 therapy was allowed; 40% had received some.

Looked up from germline, CDR1 is GTSNPN and CDR2 is SVGIG (reference sequence). Trimming pared 5 bases from V and 7 bases from J, leaving 8 bases between. CDR3 length: 10 amino acids. Points from the study as a whole: In the 0.1 to 3.0 mg/kg range, CD4+ and CD8+ blood T cells had expanded clonally by week 6.

Repertoires were generated with immunoSEQ multiplex PCR, while TCRdb's copy carries only in-frame clones and drops some. This table has approximately 62,000 clones, 88% appearing once. The receptor's source is an adult with an advanced solid tumor such as melanoma, head and neck, liver or kidney cancer. The starting material was CD4+ or CD8+ T cells sorted from blood, obtained in a trial of the OX40 agonist ivuxolimab. This sequence joins TRBV30 and TRBJ1-2; D gene unclear. Written as DNA, the CDR3 is TGTGCCTGGGGGCAATCTGGCTACACCTTC. Residues: CAWGQSGYTF.